The 19 T cell receptor beta chains presented below share a single source sample, sequenced in a study of glioma-infiltrating T cells after dendritic cell vaccination. This table comes from immunoSEQ multiplex PCR, and its TCRdb copy is limited to in-frame clones, with some not included. This sample has 85,000 to 110,000 clones, with roughly 76% found just once. The sequencing used blood, collected before dendritic cell vaccination. These TCRs come from a human donor with glioblastoma.

This clone was seen more than once but under ten times. The rearrangement links TRBV6-6 to TRBJ2-7; possibly TRBD1 for D (6 bases). V was pared by 4 bases and J by 6 bases, with 19 bases between. There are 15 residues in the CDR3. From germline, CDR1 is MNHNY and CDR2 SVGAGI (reference sequence). The CDR3 DNA is TGTGCCAGCAGTTTGCAATCAGGACAGTTCCCCGAGCAGTACTTC. Translating gives CASSLQSGQFPEQYF.

The chain recombines TRBV12-5 with TRBJ1-5; no clear D. Germline CDR1 and CDR2: LGHNT and FRNRAP. This CDR3 contains 13 residues. The ends were cut back, 1 base at V and 7 bases at J, with 8 bases in the middle. CDR3: CASGLEGGQPQHF. CDR3 coding DNA: TGTGCTAGTGGTTTGGAAGGCGGACAGCCCCAGCATTTT.

This chain uses TRBV19 with TRBJ2-7; possible D gene TRBD1, 6 bases. Germline-derived CDR1 and CDR2 are LNHDA and SQIVND (reference sequence). The CDR3 contains 14 residues. Trimming cost V 5 bases and J 2 bases, with 13 bases left between them. The CDR3 nucleotides read TGTGCCAGTAGTCTTGGACAGTCCACCTACGAGCAGTACTTC. Translation gives CASSLGQSTYEQYF.

The rearrangement uses TRBV6-1 and TRBJ2-7, with 8 positions matching TRBD1. Germline V gives CDR1 MNHNS, CDR2 SASEGT. The V gene end was trimmed by 6 bases and the J gene end by 7 bases; junction bases not matched to a gene: 14. The CDR3 is 15 amino acids. CDR3 sequence: CASSRAGGFLGEQYF. The CDR3 coding sequence is TGTGCCAGCAGCCGGGCAGGGGGCTTCCTAGGAGAGCAGTACTTC.

J is TRBJ2-6 and V is TRBV4-3; D is ambiguous. This CDR3 has 16 amino acids. Trimming left V 0 bases short and J 2 bases short, with 8 bases between. CDR1 is LGHNA, CDR2 YSLEER, per germline. The CDR3 region has the DNA TGCGCCAGCAGCCAAGATCAATACACTGGGGCCAACGTCCTGACTTTC. This translates into CASSQDQYTGANVLTF.

This rearrangement joins TRBV7-8 to TRBJ2-3; the D gene is possibly TRBD2 (5 bases). The CDR3 spans 16 residues. V was trimmed by 5 bases and J by 0 bases, leaving 15 bases between them. Germline V gives CDR1 SGHVS, CDR2 FQNEAQ. The CDR3 loop reads CASSPEEGFSTDTQYF. CDR3 sequence (DNA): TGTGCCAGCAGCCCAGAAGAGGGTTTTAGCACAGATACGCAGTATTTT.

The genes are TRBV5-1 and TRBJ2-7; the D is unclear. The CDR3 is 16 residues long. The V end lost 4 bases, the J end lost 3 bases, and 20 bases lay between the germline ends. Germline loops: CDR1 SGHRS, CDR2 YFSETQ. The CDR3 nucleotides are TGCGCCAGCAGCCACACCCGCGGCGGCGACGTCTACGAGCAGTACTTC. As protein: CASSHTRGGDVYEQYF.

The chain uses TRBV4-1 and TRBJ2-1, with 9 bases identical to TRBD2. The V gene end was trimmed by 8 bases and the J gene end by 0 bases; junction bases not matched to a gene: 5. The V gene's germline CDR1 is MGHRA and CDR2 YSYEKL. CDR3 length equals 15 residues. The CDR3 DNA follows: TGCGCCAGCGCGGCTAGCGGGGTCTCCTACAATGAGCAGTTCTTC. Translating it yields CASAASGVSYNEQFF.

The rearrangement joins TRBV6-5 to TRBJ2-7; D may be TRBD1 (5 bases). Trimming took off 6 bases at V and 1 base at J, with 16 bases between the two ends. The germline V gene encodes CDR1 MNHEY and CDR2 SVGAGI. The CDR3 is made up of 15 amino acids. CDR3 protein: CASSRRQAGSYEQYF. CDR3 nucleotide sequence: TGTGCCAGCAGCCGACGGCAGGCAGGGTCCTACGAGCAGTACTTC.

The CDR3 DNA reads as TGCGCCAGCAGCTTGTCAGGGCCTGAAGCTTTCTTT. Its translation: CASSLSGPEAFF. This sequence joins TRBV5-1 and TRBJ1-1; TRBD1 is a possible D gene (5 bases). V lost 1 base and J lost 6, with 7 bases in between. The germline V gene has CDR1 SGHRS and CDR2 YFSETQ. This CDR3 is 12 amino acids long.

The gene calls are TRBV15 and TRBJ2-3; TRBD2 agrees at 7 bases. The ends lost 1 base at V and 1 base at J; junction bases unmatched: 5. The CDR3 is 16 amino acids. Germline assignment: CDR1 LNHNV and CDR2 YYDKDF (reference sequence). CDR3 sequence (DNA): TGTGCCACCAGCAGAGCCAGCGGGGCTGGCACAGATACGCAGTATTTT. Translated, it gives CATSRASGAGTDTQYF.

The chain carries TRBV20-1 and TRBJ1-1, with no clear D. The germline V gene has CDR1 DFQATT and CDR2 SNEGSKA (reference sequence). There are 11 residues in the CDR3. CDR3 protein: CSWTVNTEAFF. Here the CDR3 DNA reads TGCAGCTGGACTGTGAACACTGAAGCTTTCTTT.

In this sample, this clone turned up a few times. The chain couples TRBV27 to TRBJ2-7, with D maybe TRBD1 (5 bases). Trimming pared 6 bases from V and 2 bases from J, leaving 11 bases between. Germline CDR1 MNHEY, CDR2 SMNVEV (reference sequence). This CDR3 spans 13 amino acids. CDR3 bases: TGTGCCAGCAGCACAGGTACCACCTACGAGCAGTACTTC. Translation: CASSTGTTYEQYF.

This sequence joins TRBV10-1 and TRBJ1-6; possibly TRBD1 for D (5 bases). V lost 5 bases and J 5 bases, leaving 7 bases between the germline ends. The germline V gene encodes CDR1 WNHNN and CDR2 SYGVQD (reference sequence). This CDR3 comprises 13 residues. The chain's CDR3 is CASSSGNNSPLHF. The CDR3 DNA is TGCGCCAGCAGTTCAGGGAATAATTCACCCCTCCACTTT.

This clone came up once. The rearrangement joins TRBV7-8 to TRBJ1-5, with 8 bases identical to TRBD1. The germline V gene has CDR1 SGHVS and CDR2 FQNEAQ. The J segment lost 11 bases and the V segment lost 3 bases, leaving 9 bases of the junction unmatched. CDR3 length: 14 residues. The CDR3 region has the DNA TGTGCCAGCAGCTTGACAGGGGACACATCAGCCCAGCATTTT. Protein product: CASSLTGDTSAQHF.

This sequence joins TRBV5-4 and TRBJ2-7; perhaps TRBD1 as D (5 bases). V lost 2 bases and J 0 bases, leaving 6 bases between the germline ends. Germline CDR1 and CDR2: SGHNT and YYREEE (reference sequence). The CDR3 has 13 residues. The DNA for the CDR3 is TGTGCCAGCAGCTTTGACAGCTCCTACGAGCAGTACTTC. Translation gives CASSFDSSYEQYF.

This clone has a handful of counts. The V and J genes are TRBV13 and TRBJ2-5, with D unclear. Judging by the DNA end, TRBJ2-7 fits better; the J call may be wrong. Germline CDR1 reads PRHDT; CDR2 reads FYEKMQ (reference sequence). The CDR3 totals 13 residues. CDR3 in DNA: TGTGCCAGCCGCTCTCGCCAAGACTACGAGCAGTACTTC. This translates into CASRSRQDYEQYF.

Only a few counts were recorded for this clone. The genes are TRBV10-3 and TRBJ1-6; D is possibly TRBD1 (5 bases). V lost 10 bases and J 0 bases, leaving 13 bases between the germline ends. CDR1 ENHRY and CDR2 SYGVKD come from the germline V gene. The CDR3 extends over 15 amino acids. CDR3 residues: CASARDSSYNSPLHF. The CDR3 DNA sequence: TGTGCCAGTGCCAGGGATAGCTCCTATAATTCACCCCTCCACTTT.

The CDR3 DNA reads TGTGCCAGCAGCTTTACGGGGGTGGGGGAGCAGTACTTC. This codes for CASSFTGVGEQYF. The chain has TRBV7-8 and TRBJ2-7; possibly TRBD2 for D (6 bases). The CDR3 is made up of 13 amino acids. Germline V gene lookup returns CDR1 SGHVS and CDR2 FQNEAQ. V lost 3 bases and J lost 7, with 13 bases in between.